A single T cell receptor beta chain is shown here with its context. No antigen is known for it. TCRB CDR3 was amplified from 2 ug genomic DNA or less. The data were produced by immunoSEQ multiplex PCR, yet TCRdb's version contains in-frame clones alone and is incomplete. In the table there are 90,000 to 110,000 clones, nearly 90% of which are singletons. The CDR3 has 15 residues. V shed 0 bases and J shed 11 bases, with 19 bases lying between them. Germline CDR1 SGHAT, CDR2 FQNNGV. Time point reported: after dendritic cell vaccination, including at tumor progression/relapse. This record comes from a study of glioma-infiltrating T cells after dendritic cell vaccination. Whole-study findings and limits: Only a small number of patients had complete blood and tumor samples. No direct clonality-survival link was found; a diverse polyclonal response may matter.

Sequencing used blood, obtained after dendritic cell vaccination. This receptor was identified in a human donor with glioblastoma. This chain connects TRBV11-2 to TRBJ2-5, with D perhaps TRBD2 (5 bases). The CDR3 nucleotides are TGTGCCAGCAGCTTAGACCCCGGGCTCCCCGGGGAGCAGTACTTC. Translation: CASSLDPGLPGEQYF.